This T cell receptor beta chain was recovered during a study of T cells after yellow fever vaccination. Study-level results: Among primary-vaccination clones, most reappeared after the booster, at roughly 96% for CD4 and about 90% for CD8.

The germline gives CDR1 MNHEY, CDR2 SVGEGT. Trimming cost V 4 bases and J 3 bases, with 22 bases left between them. The CDR3 is 18 amino acids. This clonotype has at least ten counts. The antigen remains undetermined. As TCR cDNA was made by 5'RACE template switching, a universal primer site and UMIs were added. From the 5' RACE reads, TCRdb called clonotypes with MiXCR, one entry per CDR3 protein. The data hold about 360,000 distinct CDR3 sequences, with 6.2% observed a single time. The sequenced sample was PBMCs, obtained 5 days after the yellow fever booster vaccination. The sequence came from a man aged 25 to 45 who received the YFV17D yellow fever vaccine. The rearrangement uses TRBV6-2 or TRBV6-3 and TRBJ2-1, with D maybe TRBD2 (6 bases). The CDR3 DNA reads TGTGCCAGCAGTTTGAATTGGGCGAAGACGGGAGTCTACAATGAGCAGTTCTTC. Translating it yields CASSLNWAKTGVYNEQFF.